The 23 T cell receptor beta chains below all came from one sample that was sequenced in a study of vaccination effects on CD4 cells after COVID-19. Antigen-specific CD4+ T cells were first expanded with viral peptide pools by the ViraFEST assay and only then sequenced. It was after more than nine days of culture that CD4+ T cells were isolated. Vaccine administered to participants consisted of two doses of either BNT162b2 or mRNA-1273. These receptors' antigens are unknown. Assay: immunoSEQ multiplex PCR; the TCRdb copy retains only in-frame clones and omits some. The data hold around 46,000 clones, with around 70% observed a single time. The starting material was CD4+ T cells from PBMCs cultured with HCoV-OC43 spike peptides, obtained after COVID-19 vaccination. Subset given: HCoV-OC43 spike overlapping peptide pool stimulation. These receptors all come from a human donor who received a COVID-19 vaccine.

The chain couples TRBV5-1 to TRBJ1-5, with D maybe TRBD1 (6 bases). Germline-derived CDR1 and CDR2 are SGHRS and YFSETQ. Trimming stripped 4 bases from V and 4 bases from J, with 12 bases between. This CDR3 spans 14 amino acids. The DNA for the CDR3 is TGCGCCAGCAGCACTGGGACACCTAATCAGCCCCAGCATTTT. Translation gives CASSTGTPNQPQHF.

V is TRBV30 and J is TRBJ1-6, with 7 bases aligning to TRBD1. This CDR3 has 13 amino acids. The germline V gene encodes CDR1 GTSNPN and CDR2 SVGIG (reference sequence). With 5 bases clipped from V and 4 bases from J, the junction kept 2 bases outside the gene matches. CDR3 in amino acids: CAWAGQYNSPLHF. CDR3 DNA: TGTGCCTGGGCGGGACAGTATAATTCACCCCTCCACTTT.

This clone was recorded only once. The V call is TRBV30, the J call TRBJ2-7, with 9 bases fitting TRBD1. Germline V gives CDR1 GTSNPN, CDR2 SVGIG (reference sequence). This CDR3 spans 14 amino acids. Germline trimming cut 4 bases from V and 3 bases from J; bases unmatched to any gene: 7. Written as DNA, the CDR3 is TGTGCCTGGATTCATCCGGGACAGGGCTACGAGCAGTACTTC. It specifies CAWIHPGQGYEQYF.

The chain carries TRBV30 and TRBJ1-4, with 11 bases aligning to TRBD1. This CDR3 region has 16 residues. V lost 7 bases, J lost 1 base, and 8 bases stayed unmatched. Germline CDR1 GTSNPN, CDR2 SVGIG (reference sequence). The CDR3 bases are TGTGCCTCCCGCGGACAGGGGGCTATAACTAATGAAAAACTGTTTTTT. It codes for CASRGQGAITNEKLFF.

The chain carries TRBV11-2 and TRBJ2-5; 11 bases line up with TRBD2. V shed 1 base, J shed 5 bases, and the junction held 6 bases outside the gene matches. The germline V gene encodes CDR1 SGHAT and CDR2 FQNNGV. The CDR3 runs 16 residues. The CDR3 reads CASSLALAGGWETQYF. The CDR3 nucleotides are TGTGCCAGCAGCTTAGCCCTAGCGGGGGGATGGGAGACCCAGTACTTC.

The V gene is TRBV5-1, the J gene TRBJ1-5; D ambiguous. There are 13 residues in the CDR3. V was clipped by 0 bases and J by 1 base, with 2 bases between them. From germline, CDR1 is SGHRS and CDR2 YFSETQ. The CDR3 here is CASSLGSNQPQHF. The CDR3 region has the DNA TGCGCCAGCAGCTTGGGAAGCAATCAGCCCCAGCATTTT.

V gene TRBV4-1 combines with J gene TRBJ2-7; 8 bases are a match to TRBD1. The germline gives CDR1 MGHRA, CDR2 YSYEKL. The CDR3 has 14 amino acids. V was pared by 4 bases and J by 4 bases, with 6 bases of the junction left unmatched. CDR3 amino acids: CASSLGQGRYEQYF. The CDR3 bases are TGCGCCAGCAGCCTTGGACAGGGTCGGTACGAGCAGTACTTC.

J is TRBJ1-3 and V is TRBV3-1 (or the pseudogene TRBV3-2), with 12 bases lining up with TRBD1. Trimming cost V 2 bases and J 4 bases; bases outside gene matches: 9. Germline CDR1 is LGHDT and CDR2 is YNNKEL (reference sequence). CDR3 length: 18 residues. The DNA for the CDR3 is TGTGCCAGCAGCCAAACCGGGACAGGGGGCGCGTGGGGAAACACCATATATTTT. Amino acids: CASSQTGTGGAWGNTIYF.

The chain joins TRBV7-2 to TRBJ1-1, with a weak D call TRBD1 (6 bases). V was clipped by 4 bases and J by 7 bases, with 22 bases between them. CDR1 is SGHTA, CDR2 FQGNSA, per germline. The CDR3 runs to 16 residues. CDR3 bases: TGTGCCAGCAGCTCCTCCCATCAAACAGGGTTGGTTGAAGCTTTCTTT. Translating it yields CASSSSHQTGLVEAFF.

This clone appeared a single time. For the CDR3, the DNA is TGTGCCAGCAGCAAACAAGAGAGCTCCTACAATGAGCAGTTCTTC. It yields the protein CASSKQESSYNEQFF. The V call is TRBV7-2, the J call TRBJ2-1; no reliable D call. V lost 5 bases, J lost 0 bases, and 11 bases lay in between. The germline gives CDR1 SGHTA, CDR2 FQGNSA. CDR3 length: 15 amino acids.

CDR3 nucleotides: TGTGCCAGCAGTTTTCTTGCCACTAATGAAAAACTGTTTTTT. It specifies CASSFLATNEKLFF. The V gene is TRBV27, the J gene TRBJ1-4; no firm D call. Deletions cut 3 bases from V and 2 bases from J, with 7 bases between. Germline CDR1 and CDR2: MNHEY and SMNVEV (reference sequence). The CDR3 has 14 amino acids.

For the CDR3, the DNA is TGTGCCAGCAGCTTACACGAGAGCACAGATACGCAGTATTTT. It encodes CASSLHESTDTQYF. The J gene is TRBJ2-3, the V gene TRBV11-2; D is uncertain. Trimming left V 2 bases short and J 0 bases short, with 6 bases between. The CDR3 loop spans 14 amino acids. Germline V gene lookup returns CDR1 SGHAT and CDR2 FQNNGV.

V usage is TRBV5-5 and J usage is TRBJ2-1; D perhaps matches TRBD2 (7 bases). Trimming took off 0 bases at V and 7 bases at J, with 14 bases between the two ends. Germline V gives CDR1 SGHKS, CDR2 YYEKEE (reference sequence). CDR3 length equals 15 residues. The CDR3 DNA sequence: TGTGCCAGCAGCTTGGAGGGGGGAGGGTGGAATGAGCAGTTCTTC. The encoded protein is CASSLEGGGWNEQFF. The whole variable domain, filled in from reference TRBV5-5 and TRBJ2-1, reads DAGVTQSPTHLIKTRGQQVTLRCSPISGHKSVSWYQQVLGQGPQFIFQYYEKEERGRGNFPDRFSARQFPNYSSELNVNALLLGDSALYLCASSLEGGGWNEQFFGPGTRLTVL.

J is TRBJ1-1 and V is TRBV6-5, with unresolved D. Germline V gene lookup returns CDR1 MNHEY and CDR2 SVGAGI. The CDR3 has 15 amino acids. V gave up 4 bases and J gave up 5 bases, with 17 bases separating them. In DNA, the CDR3 is TGTGCCAGCAGTTCAACACCCAATGGAAGGACTGAAGCTTTCTTT. Translated, it gives CASSSTPNGRTEAFF.

The V and J genes are TRBV5-1 and TRBJ2-7; 9 bases agree with TRBD1. CDR3 length: 15 amino acids. Germline trimming cut 0 bases from V and 3 bases from J; bases unmatched to any gene: 4. From germline, CDR1 is SGHRS and CDR2 YFSETQ. The CDR3 protein is CASSLAADRGYEQYF. CDR3 nucleotides: TGCGCCAGCAGCTTGGCCGCGGACAGGGGCTACGAGCAGTACTTC.

In this sample, this clone turned up once. V gene TRBV10-3 combines with J gene TRBJ2-3, with D possibly matching TRBD2 (5 bases). CDR1 ENHRY and CDR2 SYGVKD come from the germline V gene. The ends were cut back, 2 bases at V and 1 base at J, with 7 bases in the middle. The CDR3 has 14 amino acids. CDR3 amino acids: CAISEGSGTDTQYF. In DNA, the CDR3 is TGTGCCATCAGTGAGGGGAGCGGCACAGATACGCAGTATTTT.

This chain connects TRBV29-1 to TRBJ2-1, with a possible D match to TRBD1 (6 bases). From germline, CDR1 is SQVTM and CDR2 ANQGSEA. V was cut by 1 base and J by 0 bases, with 10 bases left in between. The CDR3 has 15 amino acids. CDR3 in amino acids: CSVEGGTHSYNEQFF. The CDR3 bases are TGCAGCGTTGAAGGAGGGACACACTCCTACAATGAGCAGTTCTTC.

CDR3: CASRVGMLAGKETQYF. Written as DNA, the CDR3 is TGTGCCAGCAGGGTTGGAATGCTAGCGGGGAAAGAGACCCAGTACTTC. The chain couples TRBV3-1 (or the pseudogene TRBV3-2) to TRBJ2-5; 9 nucleotides line up with TRBD2. CDR1 is LGHDT and CDR2 is YNNKEL in the germline V gene (reference sequence). V shed 6 bases, J shed 3 bases, and the junction held 11 bases outside the gene matches. CDR3 size: 16 residues.

This chain links TRBV6-5 with TRBJ1-4, with 11 bases identical to TRBD1. Losses at the gene ends were 5 bases for V and 8 bases for J; bases not matched to a gene: 7. The CDR3 runs to 15 residues. Germline CDR1 is MNHEY and CDR2 is SVGAGI. In DNA form, the CDR3 reads TGTGCCAGCAGTCAGGACAGGGGGCGCTGGGAAAAACTGTTTTTT. Its translation is CASSQDRGRWEKLFF.

In DNA form, the CDR3 reads TGCGCCAGCAGCCAAGGTAGCGGGAGCACAGATACGCAGTATTTT. Translating it yields CASSQGSGSTDTQYF. This chain connects TRBV4-1 to TRBJ2-3; TRBD2 matches at 7 bases. Germline V gene sequence: CDR1 MGHRA, CDR2 YSYEKL. With 1 base clipped from V and 0 bases from J, the junction kept 1 base outside the gene matches. The CDR3 covers 15 residues.

The table lists this clone with a count of one. The CDR3 DNA reads TGCGCCAGCAGCTTGGACTCGAGGGGCACTGAAGCTTTCTTT. This encodes CASSLDSRGTEAFF. This rearrangement joins TRBV5-1 to TRBJ1-1; perhaps TRBD1 as D (5 bases). Trimming stripped 0 bases from V and 4 bases from J, with 10 bases between. CDR3 length: 14 amino acids. The germline V gene has CDR1 SGHRS and CDR2 YFSETQ.

This clone was recorded a few times. The genes are TRBV5-1 and TRBJ2-7; maybe TRBD1 (6 bases). CDR1 is SGHRS and CDR2 is YFSETQ in the germline V gene. V was trimmed by 3 bases and J by 0 bases, leaving 16 bases between them. The CDR3 contains 16 residues. The CDR3 here is CASSSGRRDTSYEQYF. The DNA for the CDR3 is TGCGCCAGCAGCTCCGGACGCCGGGACACCTCCTACGAGCAGTACTTC.

This sequence joins TRBV27 and TRBJ1-4; 11 nucleotides align to TRBD1. Germline V gene sequence: CDR1 MNHEY, CDR2 SMNVEV (reference sequence). V lost 6 bases to trimming and J lost 7 bases; unmatched junction nucleotides: 13. This CDR3 has 17 residues. Here the CDR3 reads CASSPQPDRGQGEKLFF. CDR3 DNA: TGTGCCAGCAGCCCACAACCGGACAGGGGGCAAGGTGAAAAACTGTTTTTT.